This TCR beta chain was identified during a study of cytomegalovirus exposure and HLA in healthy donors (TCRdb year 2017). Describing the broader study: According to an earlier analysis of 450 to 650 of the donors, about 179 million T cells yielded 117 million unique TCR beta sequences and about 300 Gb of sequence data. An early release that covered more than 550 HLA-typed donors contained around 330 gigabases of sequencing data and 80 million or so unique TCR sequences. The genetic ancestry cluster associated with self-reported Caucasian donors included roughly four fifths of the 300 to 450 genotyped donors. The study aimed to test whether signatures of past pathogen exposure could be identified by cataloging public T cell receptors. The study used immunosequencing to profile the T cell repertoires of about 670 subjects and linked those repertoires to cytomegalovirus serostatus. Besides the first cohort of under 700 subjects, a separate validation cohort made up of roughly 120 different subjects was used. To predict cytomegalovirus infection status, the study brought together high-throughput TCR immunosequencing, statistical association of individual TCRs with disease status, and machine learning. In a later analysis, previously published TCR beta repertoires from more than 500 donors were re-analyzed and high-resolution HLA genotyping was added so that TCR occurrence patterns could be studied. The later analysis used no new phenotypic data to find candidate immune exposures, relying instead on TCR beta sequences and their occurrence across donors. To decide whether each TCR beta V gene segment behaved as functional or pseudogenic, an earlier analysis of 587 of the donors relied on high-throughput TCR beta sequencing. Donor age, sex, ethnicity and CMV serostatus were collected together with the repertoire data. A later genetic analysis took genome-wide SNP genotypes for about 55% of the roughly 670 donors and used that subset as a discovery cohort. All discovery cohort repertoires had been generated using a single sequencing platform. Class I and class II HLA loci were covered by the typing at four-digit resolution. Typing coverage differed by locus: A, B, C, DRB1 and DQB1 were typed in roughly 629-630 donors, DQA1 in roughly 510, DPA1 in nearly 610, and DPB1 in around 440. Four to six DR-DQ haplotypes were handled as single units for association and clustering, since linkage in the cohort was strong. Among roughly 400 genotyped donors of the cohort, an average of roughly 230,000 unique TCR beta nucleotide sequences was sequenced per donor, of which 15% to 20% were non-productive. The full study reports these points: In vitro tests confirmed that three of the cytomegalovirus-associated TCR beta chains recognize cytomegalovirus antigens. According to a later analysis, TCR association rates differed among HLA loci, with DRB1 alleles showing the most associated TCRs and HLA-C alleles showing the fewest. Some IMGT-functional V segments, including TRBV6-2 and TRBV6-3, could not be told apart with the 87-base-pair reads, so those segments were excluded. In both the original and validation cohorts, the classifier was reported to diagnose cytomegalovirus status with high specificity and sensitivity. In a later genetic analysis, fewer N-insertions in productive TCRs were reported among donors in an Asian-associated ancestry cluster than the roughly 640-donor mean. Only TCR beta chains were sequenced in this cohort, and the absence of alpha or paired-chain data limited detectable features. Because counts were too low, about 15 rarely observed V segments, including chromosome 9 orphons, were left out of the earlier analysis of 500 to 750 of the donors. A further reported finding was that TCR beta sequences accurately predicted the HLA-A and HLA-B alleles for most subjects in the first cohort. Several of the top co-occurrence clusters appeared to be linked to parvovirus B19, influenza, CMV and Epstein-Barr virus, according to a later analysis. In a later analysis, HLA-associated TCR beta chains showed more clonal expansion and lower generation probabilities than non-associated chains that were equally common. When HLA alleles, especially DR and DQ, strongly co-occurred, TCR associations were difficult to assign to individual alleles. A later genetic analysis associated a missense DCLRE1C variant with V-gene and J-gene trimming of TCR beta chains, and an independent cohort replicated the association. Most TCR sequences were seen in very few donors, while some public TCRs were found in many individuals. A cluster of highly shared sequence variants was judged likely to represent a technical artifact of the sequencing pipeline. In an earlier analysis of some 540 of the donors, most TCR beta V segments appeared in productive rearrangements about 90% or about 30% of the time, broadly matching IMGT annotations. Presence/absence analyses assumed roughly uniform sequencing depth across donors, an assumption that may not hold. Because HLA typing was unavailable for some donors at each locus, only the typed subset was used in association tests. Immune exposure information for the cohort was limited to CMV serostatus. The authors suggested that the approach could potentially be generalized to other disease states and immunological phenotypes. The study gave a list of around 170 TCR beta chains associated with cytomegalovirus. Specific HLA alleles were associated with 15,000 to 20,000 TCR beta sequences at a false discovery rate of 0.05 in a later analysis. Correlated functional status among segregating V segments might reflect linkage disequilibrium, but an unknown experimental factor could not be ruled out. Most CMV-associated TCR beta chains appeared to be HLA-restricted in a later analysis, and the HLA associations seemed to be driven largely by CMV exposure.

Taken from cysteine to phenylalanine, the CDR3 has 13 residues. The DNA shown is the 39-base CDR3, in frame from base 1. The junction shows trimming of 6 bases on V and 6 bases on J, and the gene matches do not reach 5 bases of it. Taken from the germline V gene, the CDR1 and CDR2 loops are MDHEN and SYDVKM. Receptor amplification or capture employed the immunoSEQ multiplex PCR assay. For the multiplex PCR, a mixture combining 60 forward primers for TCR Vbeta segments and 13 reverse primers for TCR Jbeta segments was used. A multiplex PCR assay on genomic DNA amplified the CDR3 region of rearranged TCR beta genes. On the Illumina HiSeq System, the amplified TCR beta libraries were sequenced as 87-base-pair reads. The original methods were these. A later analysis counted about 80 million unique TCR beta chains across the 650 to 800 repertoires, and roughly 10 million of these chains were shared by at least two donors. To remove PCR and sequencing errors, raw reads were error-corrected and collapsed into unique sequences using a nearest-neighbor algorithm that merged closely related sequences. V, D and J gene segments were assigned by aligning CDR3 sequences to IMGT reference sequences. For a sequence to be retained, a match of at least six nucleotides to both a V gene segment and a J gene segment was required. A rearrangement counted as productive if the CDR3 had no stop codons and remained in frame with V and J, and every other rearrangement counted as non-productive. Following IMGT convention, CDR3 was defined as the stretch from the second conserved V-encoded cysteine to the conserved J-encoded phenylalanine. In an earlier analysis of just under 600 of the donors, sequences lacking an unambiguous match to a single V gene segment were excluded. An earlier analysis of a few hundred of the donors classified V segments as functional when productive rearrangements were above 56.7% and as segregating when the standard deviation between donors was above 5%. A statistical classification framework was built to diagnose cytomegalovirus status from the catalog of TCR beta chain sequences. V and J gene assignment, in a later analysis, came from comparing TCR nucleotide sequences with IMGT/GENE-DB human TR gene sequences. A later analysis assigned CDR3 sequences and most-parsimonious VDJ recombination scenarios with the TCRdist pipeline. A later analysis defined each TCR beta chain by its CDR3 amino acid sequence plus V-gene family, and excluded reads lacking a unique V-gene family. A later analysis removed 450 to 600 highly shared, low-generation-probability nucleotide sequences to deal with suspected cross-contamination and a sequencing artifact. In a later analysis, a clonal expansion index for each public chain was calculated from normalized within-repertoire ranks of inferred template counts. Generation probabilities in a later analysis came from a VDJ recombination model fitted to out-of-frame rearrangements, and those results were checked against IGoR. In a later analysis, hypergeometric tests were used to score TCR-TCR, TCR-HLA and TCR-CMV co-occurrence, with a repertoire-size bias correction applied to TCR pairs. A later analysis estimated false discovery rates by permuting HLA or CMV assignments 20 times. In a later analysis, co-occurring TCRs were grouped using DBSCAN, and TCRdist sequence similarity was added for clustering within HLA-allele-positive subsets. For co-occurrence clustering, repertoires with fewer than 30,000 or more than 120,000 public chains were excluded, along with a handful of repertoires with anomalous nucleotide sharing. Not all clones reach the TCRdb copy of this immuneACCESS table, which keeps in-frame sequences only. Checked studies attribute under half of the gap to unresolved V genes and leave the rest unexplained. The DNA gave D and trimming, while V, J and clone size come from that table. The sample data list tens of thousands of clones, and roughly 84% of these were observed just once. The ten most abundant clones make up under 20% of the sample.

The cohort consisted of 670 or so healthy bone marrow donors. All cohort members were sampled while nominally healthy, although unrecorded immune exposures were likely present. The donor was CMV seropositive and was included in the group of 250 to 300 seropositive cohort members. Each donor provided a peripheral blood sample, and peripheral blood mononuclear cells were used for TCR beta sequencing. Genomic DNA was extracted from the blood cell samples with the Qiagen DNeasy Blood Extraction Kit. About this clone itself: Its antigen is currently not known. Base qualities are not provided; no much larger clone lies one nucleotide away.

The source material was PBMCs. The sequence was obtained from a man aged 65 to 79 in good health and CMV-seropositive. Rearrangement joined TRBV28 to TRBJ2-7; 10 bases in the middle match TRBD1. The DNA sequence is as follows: TGTGCCAGCAGATCGGGACAGGGGACCGAGCAGTACTTC. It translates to CASRSGQGTEQYF.